This T cell receptor (beta chain) appears in the sequencing data of a study of spatial heterogeneity in lung cancer. CDR3 length: 16 residues. With 8 bases clipped from V and 3 bases from J, the junction kept 14 bases outside the gene matches. TCRdb reprocessed the 5' RACE reads via MiXCR and lists one record per CDR3 protein. The sample includes about 2,800 distinct CDR3 sequences, around 8% of them seen just once. Documented time point: sample taken at primary tumor resection. Samples came from about 72 TRACERx patients with untreated early-stage lung cancer. Frozen PBMC, nontumor lung or tumor provided whole RNA, which was sequenced unsorted.

This material consisted of normal lung tissue next to the tumor, taken at surgery. The genes are TRBV23-1 and TRBJ2-7; 9 nucleotides agree with TRBD1. Being an ORF, TRBV23-1 has a function that is uncertain. This TCR derives from a male donor with early-stage non-small cell lung cancer. CDR3 bases: TGCGCCAGCGGGACAGGGACCTCCATCGGGTTCTACGAGCAGTACTTC. Translating gives CASGTGTSIGFYEQYF.